The 31 T cell receptor beta chains below come from one sample, sequenced in a study of early T cells in non-severe SARS-CoV-2 infection. MiXCR was run by TCRdb on the 5' RACE reads, yielding one entry per CDR3 protein. The table records fewer than 80,000 distinct CDR3 sequences, roughly 9% of them present only once. The sample consisted of whole blood, taken at baseline. The receptors here all came from an adult who was a healthcare worker with PCR-confirmed SARS-CoV-2 infection or an uninfected control (not recorded which).

This clonotype was seen at least ten times. The V and J genes are TRBV7-9 and TRBJ1-1; no clear D gene. From germline, CDR1 is SEHNR and CDR2 FQNEAQ (reference sequence). Trimming removed 0 bases from V and 1 base from J, with 12 bases in between. The CDR3 sequence is 16 residues long. CDR3 sequence: CASSLAFGEGNTEAFF. The DNA of the CDR3 is TGTGCCAGCAGCTTAGCCTTTGGGGAGGGGAACACTGAAGCTTTCTTT.

This clonotype has more than one count but fewer than ten. The chain is built from TRBV7-6 and TRBJ2-1; tentatively, D is TRBD2 (6 bases). Germline-derived CDR1 and CDR2 are SGHVS and FNYEAQ. This CDR3 region has 12 residues. The ends were cut back, 4 bases at V and 9 bases at J, with 10 bases in the middle. CDR3 protein: CASSSRDGEQFF. The CDR3 nucleotides read TGTGCCAGCAGCTCGCGGGACGGTGAGCAGTTCTTC.

This clonotype was seen more than once but under ten times. This chain links TRBV6-2 or TRBV6-3 with TRBJ2-1, with TRBD2 identical over 7 bases. This CDR3 contains 13 residues. Germline V lookup: CDR1 MNHEY, CDR2 SVGEGT. The junction had 10 bases not matched to a gene; V was cut back by 8 bases and J by 9 bases. CDR3 loop: CASLGLVLGEQFF. The DNA for the CDR3 is TGTGCCAGCCTTGGACTAGTATTGGGTGAGCAGTTCTTC.

This clonotype was counted many times. The chain has TRBV27 and TRBJ2-3; D remains unclear. This CDR3 comprises 14 residues. Germline V gene sequence: CDR1 MNHEY, CDR2 SMNVEV (reference sequence). V gave up 5 bases and J gave up 5 bases, with 14 bases separating them. The CDR3 reads CASSERFWGDTQYF. CDR3 nucleotide sequence: TGTGCCAGCAGTGAACGCTTCTGGGGAGATACGCAGTATTTT.

This clonotype was seen more than once but under ten times. J is TRBJ2-3 and V is TRBV11-2; 9 positions agree with TRBD1. In germline, CDR1 is SGHAT, CDR2 FQNNGV. Unmatched junction bases numbered 4, after V lost 1 base and J lost 2 bases. The CDR3 is made up of 16 amino acids. CDR3 amino acids: CASSLGTGANTDTQYF. The CDR3 nucleotides read TGTGCCAGCAGCTTAGGGACAGGGGCCAACACAGATACGCAGTATTTT. Full variable domain (rest looked up from reference TRBV11-2 and TRBJ2-3): EAGVAQSPRYKIIEKRQSVAFWCNPISGHATLYWYQQILGQGPKLLIQFQNNGVVDDSQLPKDRFSAERLKGVDSTLKIQPAKLEDSAVYLCASSLGTGANTDTQYFGPGTRLTVL.

This clonotype was seen repeatedly, ten times or more. This chain links TRBV20-1 with TRBJ2-1; D might be TRBD2 (6 bases). The CDR3 is 12 amino acids. Trimming cost V 3 bases and J 6 bases, with 9 bases left between them. The germline gives CDR1 DFQATT, CDR2 SNEGSKA (reference sequence). The CDR3 bases are TGCAGTGCTAGTCCTAGCGCCAATGAGCAGTTCTTC. This codes for CSASPSANEQFF.

This clonotype has just a few counts. The chain uses TRBV5-1 and TRBJ2-7; 9 positions agree with TRBD1. The CDR3 has 15 amino acids. Germline-derived CDR1 and CDR2 are SGHRS and YFSETQ. The trim removed 4 bases at V and 2 bases at J, leaving 7 bases unmatched. CDR3 loop: CASSRGDRATYEQYF. The DNA for the CDR3 is TGCGCCAGCAGCCGAGGGGACAGGGCAACCTACGAGCAGTACTTC.

This rearrangement joins TRBV29-1 to TRBJ2-1, with D perhaps being TRBD1 or TRBD2 (7 bases each). V lost 4 bases, J lost 0 bases, and 19 bases lay in between. The CDR3 runs to 17 residues. Per germline, CDR1 SQVTM and CDR2 ANQGSEA. Here the CDR3 DNA reads TGCAGCGTTGCCGGCAAAGGGGGCGGGAGCTCCTACAATGAGCAGTTCTTC. It specifies CSVAGKGGGSSYNEQFF.

The gene calls are TRBV11-2 and TRBJ2-1; 9 bases fit TRBD2. This CDR3 region has 13 residues. The V and J ends lost 8 bases and 2 bases, in that order; junction bases with no gene match: 1. From germline, CDR1 is SGHAT and CDR2 FQNNGV. In DNA form, the CDR3 reads TGTGCCAGCTCTAGCGGGGCCTACAATGAGCAGTTCTTC. This gives the protein CASSSGAYNEQFF.

Ten or more counts support this clonotype. The V gene is TRBV12-3 or TRBV12-4, the J gene TRBJ1-5; D unresolved. The V end lost 5 bases, the J end lost 0 bases, and 5 bases lay between the germline ends. The CDR3 covers 13 residues. The chain's CDR3 is CASSRDSNQPQHF. CDR3 in DNA: TGTGCCAGCAGTCGAGATAGCAATCAGCCCCAGCATTTT.

This clonotype has at least ten counts. The chain recombines TRBV7-9 with TRBJ2-5; D perhaps matches TRBD2 (6 bases). V lost 1 base and J 3 bases, leaving 12 bases between the germline ends. The CDR3 sequence is 15 residues long. The germline V gene encodes CDR1 SEHNR and CDR2 FQNEAQ (reference sequence). Here the CDR3 DNA reads TGTGCCAGCAGCTTAGGGGGACTTACGAAAGAGACCCAGTACTTC. Residues: CASSLGGLTKETQYF.

The gene calls are TRBV12-3 or TRBV12-4 and TRBJ2-1; 15 bases align to TRBD2. The CDR3 is 17 amino acids. V was pared by 3 bases and J by 4 bases, with 4 bases of the junction left unmatched. CDR3 protein: CASSFPGLAGGYNEQFF. CDR3 DNA sequence: TGTGCCAGCAGTTTCCCGGGACTAGCGGGAGGATACAATGAGCAGTTCTTC.

V and J are TRBV12-3 or TRBV12-4 and TRBJ2-7; D is unresolved. Trimming pared 3 bases from V and 5 bases from J, leaving 5 bases between. The CDR3 extends over 11 amino acids. As DNA, the CDR3 is TGTGCCAGCAGTTTTTCCCACGAGCAGTACTTC. This gives the protein CASSFSHEQYF.

This clonotype has just a few counts. The chain links TRBV19 to TRBJ2-2; tentatively, D is TRBD2 (5 bases). V shed 5 bases and J shed 1 base, with 11 bases lying between them. The CDR3 has 15 residues. Per the germline V gene, CDR1 is LNHDA and CDR2 is SQIVND (reference sequence). CDR3 sequence (DNA): TGTGCCAGTAGTCCCAGCGGACTGAACACCGGGGAGCTGTTTTTT. Its protein product is CASSPSGLNTGELFF.

This clonotype has a handful of counts. The chain carries TRBV12-3 or TRBV12-4 and TRBJ2-2; 11 nucleotides line up with TRBD2. The CDR3 sequence is 16 residues long. V gave up 7 bases and J gave up 4 bases; unmatched junction bases: 8. The CDR3 nucleotides read TGTGCCAGCAATCTAGCGGGAGGATTCGGCACCGGGGAGCTGTTTTTT. It specifies CASNLAGGFGTGELFF.

The chain is built from TRBV18 and TRBJ2-1, with 15 bases lining up with TRBD2. Germline loops: CDR1 KGHSH, CDR2 LQKENI. The length of the CDR3 is 15 residues. Losses at the gene ends were 3 bases for V and 8 bases for J; bases not matched to a gene: 2. CDR3: CASSPGLAGGDEQFF. Here the CDR3 DNA reads TGTGCCAGCTCACCGGGACTAGCGGGAGGTGATGAGCAGTTCTTC.

This chain links TRBV12-3 or TRBV12-4 with TRBJ2-2; D is possibly TRBD1 (6 bases). The V end lost 6 bases, the J end lost 4 bases, and 18 bases lay between the germline ends. The CDR3 loop spans 16 amino acids. CDR3 bases: TGTGCCAGCAGCCAACGGTGGACAGTGGCCACCGGGGAGCTGTTTTTT. Protein: CASSQRWTVATGELFF.

This chain's CDR3 is CSVHSVATGELFF. The CDR3 DNA reads as TGCAGCGTTCATAGCGTTGCCACCGGGGAGCTGTTTTTT. The V and J genes are TRBV29-1 and TRBJ2-2; maybe TRBD2 (5 bases). Germline lookup yields CDR1 SQVTM and CDR2 ANQGSEA. V gave up 5 bases and J gave up 4 bases, with 11 bases separating them. CDR3 length equals 13 residues.

Ten or more counts support this clonotype. V is TRBV10-3 and J is TRBJ2-5; 9 nucleotides align to TRBD2. The V gene end was trimmed by 6 bases and the J gene end by 4 bases; junction bases not matched to a gene: 0. The germline V gene encodes CDR1 ENHRY and CDR2 SYGVKD. The CDR3 has 12 amino acids. As DNA, the CDR3 is TGTGCCATCAGAGCGGGAGGAGAGACCCAGTACTTC. Translating gives CAIRAGGETQYF.

This clonotype turned up a few times. The V call is TRBV20-1, the J call TRBJ2-1; 8 bases match TRBD2. This CDR3 has 14 amino acids. Germline CDR1 DFQATT, CDR2 SNEGSKA (reference sequence). V gave up 6 bases and J gave up 1 base; unmatched junction bases: 5. CDR3: CSAIAGTSYNEQFF. CDR3 coding DNA: TGCAGTGCAATAGCGGGGACTTCCTACAATGAGCAGTTCTTC.

This rearrangement joins TRBV2 to TRBJ2-7; D uncertain. Trimming took 6 bases from V and 3 from J, leaving 12 bases between them. Per germline, CDR1 SNHLY and CDR2 FYNNEI. This CDR3 has 13 residues. The CDR3 DNA is TGTGCCAGCAGCCAGACCGAGGTCTACGAGCAGTACTTC. It translates to CASSQTEVYEQYF.

This clonotype was seen more than once but under ten times. The chain links TRBV20-1 to TRBJ2-3, with 8 bases identical to TRBD2. Germline V gives CDR1 DFQATT, CDR2 SNEGSKA (reference sequence). The CDR3 is made up of 14 amino acids. V shed 4 bases, J shed 1 base, and the junction held 4 bases outside the gene matches. The chain's CDR3 is CSAMTGRGTDTQYF. Here the CDR3 DNA reads TGCAGTGCTATGACCGGGAGGGGCACAGATACGCAGTATTTT.

This clonotype appeared many times. The V call is TRBV4-1, the J call TRBJ2-5, with TRBD2 identical over 14 bases. Looked up from germline, CDR1 is MGHRA and CDR2 is YSYEKL. The CDR3 loop spans 16 amino acids. Germline trimming cut 0 bases from V and 4 bases from J; bases unmatched to any gene: 1. CDR3 nucleotide sequence: TGCGCCAGCAGCCAAGATGGACTAGCGGGAGGAGAGACCCAGTACTTC. Protein: CASSQDGLAGGETQYF.

This clonotype has a handful of counts. V gene TRBV18 combines with J gene TRBJ1-6; TRBD1 matches at 7 bases. Germline CDR1 and CDR2: KGHSH and LQKENI. This CDR3 comprises 15 residues. Trimming removed 6 bases from V and 7 bases from J; junction bases left unmatched: 9. The CDR3 is CASSPVPGQNSPLHF. CDR3 nucleotide sequence: TGTGCCAGCTCCCCAGTACCGGGACAGAATTCACCCCTCCACTTT.

This clonotype came up many times. The genes are TRBV3-1 and TRBJ2-1; 10 bases line up with TRBD2. From germline, CDR1 is LGHDT and CDR2 YNNKEL (reference sequence). CDR3 length equals 16 residues. V lost 4 bases and J lost 7; bases outside the gene matches: 10. In DNA, the CDR3 is TGTGCCAGCAGCCCCAACGGGGCTAGCGGGAGAAATGAGCAGTTCTTC. It translates to CASSPNGASGRNEQFF.

The chain uses TRBV7-9 and TRBJ2-3; a weak D match, TRBD1 (7 bases). The V gene lost 5 bases and the J gene lost 2 bases, with 14 bases spanning the gap. Germline values: CDR1 SEHNR, CDR2 FQNEAQ (reference sequence). The CDR3 sequence is 15 residues long. CDR3 protein: CASSRTGEVTDTQYF. The CDR3 DNA reads as TGTGCCAGCAGCCGAACAGGGGAGGTCACAGATACGCAGTATTTT.

At least ten counts were recorded for this clonotype. The chain joins TRBV10-3 to TRBJ2-1, with D perhaps assigned TRBD1 or TRBD2 (5 bases each). CDR3 size: 17 residues. Germline V gene data show CDR1 as ENHRY and CDR2 as SYGVKD. V lost 7 bases and J lost 3, with 22 bases in between. CDR3 sequence: CAITQTKTGTSYNEQFF. The CDR3 bases are TGTGCCATCACCCAAACTAAGACGGGGACCAGCTACAATGAGCAGTTCTTC.

This clonotype showed up many times. The chain's CDR3 is CASSYLDRPDYGYTF. In DNA form, the CDR3 reads TGCGCCAGCAGCTATTTAGACAGGCCGGACTATGGCTACACCTTC. V and J are TRBV4-1 and TRBJ1-2; perhaps TRBD1 as D (6 bases). Trimming cost V 5 bases and J 3 bases, with 16 bases left between them. Looked up from germline, CDR1 is MGHRA and CDR2 is YSYEKL. The CDR3 contains 15 residues.

This clonotype appeared a few times. The chain joins TRBV6-6 to TRBJ2-3; D is uncertain. With 0 bases removed from V and 12 bases from J, the gap between germline ends came to 16 bases. Germline CDR1 MNHNY, CDR2 SVGAGI (reference sequence). This CDR3 is built from 14 residues. CDR3 region: CASSYSRDAGTQYF. CDR3 in DNA: TGTGCCAGCAGTTACTCGCGAGACGCCGGCACCCAGTATTTT.

This chain links TRBV20-1 with TRBJ2-7; 8 nucleotides align to TRBD2. Germline CDR1 is DFQATT and CDR2 is SNEGSKA (reference sequence). CDR3 length equals 13 residues. V lost 5 bases to trimming and J lost 1 base; unmatched junction nucleotides: 4. The CDR3 DNA reads as TGCAGTGCTCCCGGACTAGCATCCTACGAGCAGTACTTC. Its translation is CSAPGLASYEQYF.

V usage is TRBV9 and J usage is TRBJ1-2; no definite D call. The CDR3 spans 11 residues. The V and J ends lost 3 bases and 3 bases respectively, with 3 bases between them. Per germline, CDR1 SGDLS and CDR2 YYNGEE. The CDR3 spells CASSAYYGYTF. CDR3 DNA: TGTGCCAGCAGCGCATACTATGGCTACACCTTC.